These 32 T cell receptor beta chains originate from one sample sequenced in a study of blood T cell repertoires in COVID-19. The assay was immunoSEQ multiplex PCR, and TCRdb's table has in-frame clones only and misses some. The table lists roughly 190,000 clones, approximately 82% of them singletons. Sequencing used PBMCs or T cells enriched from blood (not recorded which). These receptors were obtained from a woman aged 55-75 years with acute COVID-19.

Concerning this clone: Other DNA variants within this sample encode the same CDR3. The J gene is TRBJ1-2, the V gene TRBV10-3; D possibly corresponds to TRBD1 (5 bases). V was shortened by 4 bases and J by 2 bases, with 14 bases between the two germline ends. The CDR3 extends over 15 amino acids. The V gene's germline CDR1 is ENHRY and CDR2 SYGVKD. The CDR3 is CAISGGDRQNYGYTF. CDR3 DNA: TGTGCCATCAGTGGCGGGGACCGACAGAACTATGGCTACACCTTC.

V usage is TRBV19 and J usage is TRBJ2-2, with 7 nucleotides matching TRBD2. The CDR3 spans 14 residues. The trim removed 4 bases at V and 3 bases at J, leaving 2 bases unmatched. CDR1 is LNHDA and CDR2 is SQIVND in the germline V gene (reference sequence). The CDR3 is CASSSGGDTGELFF. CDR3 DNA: TGTGCCAGTAGTAGCGGGGGAGACACCGGGGAGCTGTTTTTT. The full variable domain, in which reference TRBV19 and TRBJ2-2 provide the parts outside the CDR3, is DGGITQSPKYLFRKEGQNVTLSCEQNLNHDAMYWYRQDPGQGLRLIYYSQIVNDFQKGDIAEGYSVSREKKESFPLTVTSAQKNPTAFYLCASSSGGDTGELFFGEGSRLTVL.

This CDR3 reads CASSPGQGQETQYF. The CDR3 DNA sequence: TGTGCCAGCAGCCCGGGACAGGGACAAGAGACCCAGTACTTC. The rearrangement links TRBV11-2 to TRBJ2-5; 9 positions agree with TRBD1. The CDR3 is 14 residues long. V shed 5 bases, J shed 2 bases, and the junction held 3 bases outside the gene matches. The germline V gene encodes CDR1 SGHAT and CDR2 FQNNGV.

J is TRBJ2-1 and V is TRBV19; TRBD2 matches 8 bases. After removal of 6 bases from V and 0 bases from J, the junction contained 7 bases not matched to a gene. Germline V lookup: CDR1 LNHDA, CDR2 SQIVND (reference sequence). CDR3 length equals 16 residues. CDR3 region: CASSGGGYFSYNEQFF. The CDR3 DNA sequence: TGTGCCAGTAGCGGGGGGGGCTATTTCTCCTACAATGAGCAGTTCTTC.

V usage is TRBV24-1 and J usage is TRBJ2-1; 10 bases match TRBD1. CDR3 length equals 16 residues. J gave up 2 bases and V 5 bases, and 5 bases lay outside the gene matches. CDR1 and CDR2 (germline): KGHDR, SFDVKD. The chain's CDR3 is CATSGWTGGAYNEQFF. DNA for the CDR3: TGTGCCACCAGTGGCTGGACAGGGGGTGCCTACAATGAGCAGTTCTTC.

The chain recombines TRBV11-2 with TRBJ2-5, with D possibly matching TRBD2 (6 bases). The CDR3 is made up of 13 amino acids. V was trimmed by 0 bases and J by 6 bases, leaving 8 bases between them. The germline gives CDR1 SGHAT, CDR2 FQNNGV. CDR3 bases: TGTGCCAGCAGCTTAGAGCGGGGCCAGACCCAGTACTTC. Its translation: CASSLERGQTQYF.

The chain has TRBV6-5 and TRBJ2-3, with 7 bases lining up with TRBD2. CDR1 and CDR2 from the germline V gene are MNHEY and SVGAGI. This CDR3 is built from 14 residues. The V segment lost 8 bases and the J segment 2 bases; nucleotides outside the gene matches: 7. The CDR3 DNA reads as TGTGCCAGCGGATCTAGCGGACACACAGATACGCAGTATTTT. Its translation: CASGSSGHTDTQYF.

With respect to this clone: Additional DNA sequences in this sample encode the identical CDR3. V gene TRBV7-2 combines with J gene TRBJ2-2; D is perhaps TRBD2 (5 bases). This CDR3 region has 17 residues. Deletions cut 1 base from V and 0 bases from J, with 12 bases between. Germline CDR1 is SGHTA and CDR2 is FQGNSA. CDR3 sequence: CASSLGWLAPNTGELFF. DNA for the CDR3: TGTGCCAGCAGCTTAGGATGGCTAGCACCGAACACCGGGGAGCTGTTTTTT.

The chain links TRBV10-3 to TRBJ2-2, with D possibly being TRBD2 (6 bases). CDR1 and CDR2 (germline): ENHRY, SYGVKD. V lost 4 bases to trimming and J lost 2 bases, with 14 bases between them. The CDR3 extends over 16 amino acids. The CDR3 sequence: CAISVGRLVNTGELFF. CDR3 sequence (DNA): TGTGCCATCAGTGTCGGGAGACTGGTAAACACCGGGGAGCTGTTTTTT.

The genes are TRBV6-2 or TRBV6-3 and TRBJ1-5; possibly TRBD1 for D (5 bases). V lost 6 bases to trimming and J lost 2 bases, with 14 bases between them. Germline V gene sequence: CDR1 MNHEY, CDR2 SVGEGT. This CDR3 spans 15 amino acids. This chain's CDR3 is CASSLGLTGNQPQHF. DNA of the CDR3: TGTGCCAGCAGCCTCGGTTTGACAGGCAATCAGCCCCAGCATTTT.

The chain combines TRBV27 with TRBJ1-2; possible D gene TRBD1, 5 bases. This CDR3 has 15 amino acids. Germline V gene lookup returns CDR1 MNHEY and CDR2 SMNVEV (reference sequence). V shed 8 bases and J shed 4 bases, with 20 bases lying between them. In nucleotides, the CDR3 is TGTGCCAGCCGAAAGGGCTCACCAGGGCGCTATGGCTACACCTTC. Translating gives CASRKGSPGRYGYTF.

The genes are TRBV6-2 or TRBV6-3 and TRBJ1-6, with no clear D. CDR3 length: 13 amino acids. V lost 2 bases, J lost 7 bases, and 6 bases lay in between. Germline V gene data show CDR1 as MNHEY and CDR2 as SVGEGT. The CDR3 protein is CASSYGINSPLHF. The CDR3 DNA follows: TGTGCCAGCAGTTACGGCATCAATTCACCCCTCCACTTT.

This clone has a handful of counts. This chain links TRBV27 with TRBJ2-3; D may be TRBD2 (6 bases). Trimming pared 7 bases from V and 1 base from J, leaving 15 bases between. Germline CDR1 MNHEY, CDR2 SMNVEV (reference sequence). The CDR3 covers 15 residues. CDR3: CASIFSGTGTDTQYF. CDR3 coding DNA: TGTGCCAGCATCTTTTCCGGGACTGGCACAGATACGCAGTATTTT.

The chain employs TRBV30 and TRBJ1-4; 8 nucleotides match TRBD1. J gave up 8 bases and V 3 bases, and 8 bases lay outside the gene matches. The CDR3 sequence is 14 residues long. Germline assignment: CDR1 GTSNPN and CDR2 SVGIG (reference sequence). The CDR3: CAWRKGTGGEKLFF. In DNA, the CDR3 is TGTGCCTGGAGGAAGGGGACAGGCGGGGAAAAACTGTTTTTT.

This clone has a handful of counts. In DNA form, the CDR3 reads TGTGCCAGTGGCCTTAACTATGGCTACACCTTC. This translates into CASGLNYGYTF. The chain combines TRBV12-3 or TRBV12-4 with TRBJ1-2, with unresolved D. The CDR3 has 11 residues. With 9 bases removed from V and 1 base from J, the gap between germline ends came to 6 bases.

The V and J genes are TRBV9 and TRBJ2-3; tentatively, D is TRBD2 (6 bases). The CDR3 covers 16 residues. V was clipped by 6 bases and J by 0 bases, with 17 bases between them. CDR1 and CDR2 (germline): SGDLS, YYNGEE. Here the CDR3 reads CASNSRGTLSTDTQYF. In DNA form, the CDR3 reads TGTGCCAGCAACTCTCGGGGGACCCTTAGCACAGATACGCAGTATTTT. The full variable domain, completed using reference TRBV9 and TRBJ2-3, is DSGVTQTPKHLITATGQRVTLRCSPRSGDLSVYWYQQSLDQGLQFLIQYYNGEERAKGNILERFSAQQFPDLHSELNLSSLELGDSALYFCASNSRGTLSTDTQYFGPGTRLTVL.

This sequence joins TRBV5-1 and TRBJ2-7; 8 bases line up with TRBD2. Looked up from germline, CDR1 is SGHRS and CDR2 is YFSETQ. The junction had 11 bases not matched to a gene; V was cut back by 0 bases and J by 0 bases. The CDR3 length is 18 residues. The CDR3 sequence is CASSLAGASGPYSYEQYF. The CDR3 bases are TGCGCCAGCAGCTTGGCCGGGGCTAGCGGGCCTTACTCCTACGAGCAGTACTTC.

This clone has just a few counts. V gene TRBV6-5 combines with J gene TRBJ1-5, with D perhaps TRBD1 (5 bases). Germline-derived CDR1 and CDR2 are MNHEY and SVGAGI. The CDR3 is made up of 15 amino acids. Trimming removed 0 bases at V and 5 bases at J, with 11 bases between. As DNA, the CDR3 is TGTGCCAGCAGTTACTCGTTCAGGGCGGATCAGCCCCAGCATTTT. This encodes CASSYSFRADQPQHF.

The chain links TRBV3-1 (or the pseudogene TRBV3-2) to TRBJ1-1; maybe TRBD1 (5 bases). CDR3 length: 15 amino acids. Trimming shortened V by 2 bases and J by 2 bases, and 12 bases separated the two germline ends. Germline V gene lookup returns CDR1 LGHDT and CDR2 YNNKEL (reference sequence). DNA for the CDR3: TGTGCCAGCAGCCAATTATACAGGAGAAACACTGAAGCTTTCTTT. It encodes CASSQLYRRNTEAFF.

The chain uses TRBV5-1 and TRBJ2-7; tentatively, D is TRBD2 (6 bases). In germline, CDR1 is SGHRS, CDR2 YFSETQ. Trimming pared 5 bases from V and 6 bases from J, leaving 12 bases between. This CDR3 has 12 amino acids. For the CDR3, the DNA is TGCGCCAGCAGGTCGACTAGTCTCGAGCAGTACTTC. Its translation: CASRSTSLEQYF.

The CDR3 DNA is TGTGCCAGCAGCCAAGTAGGTTCGGGAAGCCGGTACGAGCAGTACTTC. Translated, it gives CASSQVGSGSRYEQYF. The chain combines TRBV4-2 with TRBJ2-7, with D possibly TRBD2 on 5 matching bases. With 1 base removed from V and 4 bases from J, the gap between germline ends came to 17 bases. The CDR3 runs 16 residues. Germline assignment: CDR1 LGHNA and CDR2 YNFKEQ.

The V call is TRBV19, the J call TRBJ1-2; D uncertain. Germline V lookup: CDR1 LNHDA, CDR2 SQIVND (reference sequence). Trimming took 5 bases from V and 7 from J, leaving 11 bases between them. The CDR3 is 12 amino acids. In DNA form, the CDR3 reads TGTGCCAGTAGTCACCAGTGGGCTGGCTACACCTTC. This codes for CASSHQWAGYTF.

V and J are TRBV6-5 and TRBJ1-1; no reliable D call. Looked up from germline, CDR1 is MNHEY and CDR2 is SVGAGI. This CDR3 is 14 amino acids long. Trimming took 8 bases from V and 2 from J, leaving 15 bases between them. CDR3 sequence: CASLRAASNTEAFF. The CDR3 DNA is TGTGCCAGCTTACGTGCCGCTAGCAACACTGAAGCTTTCTTT.

The CDR3 reads CASSYTFNSSYEQYF. In nucleotides, the CDR3 is TGTGCCAGCAGCTATACTTTCAATAGCTCCTACGAGCAGTACTTC. The chain employs TRBV13 and TRBJ2-7, with unresolved D. V gave up 4 bases and J gave up 0 bases, with 13 bases separating them. The CDR3 has 15 amino acids. The germline CDR1 and CDR2 sequences are PRHDT and FYEKMQ (reference sequence).

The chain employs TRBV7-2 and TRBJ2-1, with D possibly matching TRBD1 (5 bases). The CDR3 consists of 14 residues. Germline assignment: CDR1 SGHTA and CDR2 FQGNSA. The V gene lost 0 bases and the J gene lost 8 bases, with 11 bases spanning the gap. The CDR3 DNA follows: TGTGCCAGCAGCTTAGCGCTGACAGTGTATGAGCAGTTCTTC. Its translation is CASSLALTVYEQFF.

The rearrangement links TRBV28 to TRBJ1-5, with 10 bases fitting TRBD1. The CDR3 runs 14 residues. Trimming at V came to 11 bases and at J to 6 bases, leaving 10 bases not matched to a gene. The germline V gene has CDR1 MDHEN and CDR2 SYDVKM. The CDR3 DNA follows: TGTGCCTGCAAGTGGGACAGGGGTGGTCAGCCCCAGCATTTT. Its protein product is CACKWDRGGQPQHF.

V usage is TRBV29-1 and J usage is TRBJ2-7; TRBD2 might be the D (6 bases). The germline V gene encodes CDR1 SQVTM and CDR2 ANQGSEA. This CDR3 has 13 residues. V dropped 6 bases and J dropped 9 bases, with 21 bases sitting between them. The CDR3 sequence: CSVGTEGLPGQYF. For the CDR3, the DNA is TGCAGCGTCGGGACGGAGGGGCTTCCAGGGCAGTACTTC.

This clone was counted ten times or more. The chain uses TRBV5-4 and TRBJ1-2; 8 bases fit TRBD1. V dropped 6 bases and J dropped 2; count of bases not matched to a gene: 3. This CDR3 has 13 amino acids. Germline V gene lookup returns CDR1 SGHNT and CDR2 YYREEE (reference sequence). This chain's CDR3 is CASIRTGNYGYTF. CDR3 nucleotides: TGTGCCAGCATTAGGACAGGGAACTATGGCTACACCTTC.

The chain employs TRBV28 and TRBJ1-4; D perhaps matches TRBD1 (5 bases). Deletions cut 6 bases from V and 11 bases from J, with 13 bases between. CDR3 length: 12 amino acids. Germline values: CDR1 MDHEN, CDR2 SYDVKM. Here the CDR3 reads CASRLQDSKLFF. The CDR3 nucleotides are TGTGCCAGCAGATTACAGGATTCTAAACTGTTTTTT.

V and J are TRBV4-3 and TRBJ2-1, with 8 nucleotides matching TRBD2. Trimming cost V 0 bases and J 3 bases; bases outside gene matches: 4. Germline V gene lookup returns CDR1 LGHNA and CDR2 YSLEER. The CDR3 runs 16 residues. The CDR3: CASSQESAGGYNEQFF. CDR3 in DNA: TGCGCCAGCAGCCAAGAGAGTGCGGGAGGCTACAATGAGCAGTTCTTC.

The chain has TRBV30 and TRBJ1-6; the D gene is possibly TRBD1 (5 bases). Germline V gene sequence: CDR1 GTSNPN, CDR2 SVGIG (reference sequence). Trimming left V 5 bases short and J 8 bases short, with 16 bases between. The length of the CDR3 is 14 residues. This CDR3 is CAWHGGFRHSPLHF. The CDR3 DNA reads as TGTGCCTGGCATGGGGGGTTCCGGCATTCACCCCTCCACTTT.

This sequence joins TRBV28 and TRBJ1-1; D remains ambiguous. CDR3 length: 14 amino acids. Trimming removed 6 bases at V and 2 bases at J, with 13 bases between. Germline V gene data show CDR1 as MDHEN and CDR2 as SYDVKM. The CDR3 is CASSSGSSNTEAFF. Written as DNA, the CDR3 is TGTGCCAGCAGCTCCGGGTCTTCCAACACTGAAGCTTTCTTT.